This T cell receptor (beta chain) originates from a study of T and B cells in COVID-19 patients. TRB rearrangements were amplified by multiplex PCR with BIOMED2 TRB-A/B primers. TCRdb re-analysed the multiplex PCR reads in MiXCR, keeping a single row per CDR3 protein. The sample holds around 6,700 distinct CDR3 sequences, approximately 24% seen once. The CDR3 contains 14 residues. Germline V gene data show CDR1 as LNHNV and CDR2 as YYDKDF (reference sequence). Between the trimmed V and J ends, which lost 0 bases and 7 bases, there was a span of 9 bases. Blood genomic DNA input for TRB amplification was about 240-500 ng.

This TCR was recovered from a human donor with active COVID-19. Input material: blood. This chain uses TRBV15 with TRBJ1-4, with D hard to call. The CDR3 spells CATSRELAGEKLFF. The CDR3 nucleotides read TGTGCCACCAGCAGAGAGTTAGCAGGTGAAAAACTGTTTTTT.